This T cell receptor (beta chain) came from a study of neoadjuvant anti-PD-1 for oral cavity cancer. Study-wide background: Around day 43, patients without progression received a fourth nivolumab dose before surgery.

Using immunoSEQ multiplex PCR, the repertoire was profiled, and TCRdb retains in-frame clones only, with some absent. The data hold about 80,000 clones, with under 90% observed a single time. These newly diagnosed stage II-IVA oral cavity squamous cell carcinoma patients had no prior systemic or radiation treatment. The V end was cut by 0 bases, the J end by 4 bases, with 6 bases between. The CDR3 has 14 amino acids. CDR1 is SGHAT and CDR2 is FQDESV in the germline V gene (reference sequence). V gene TRBV11-1 combines with J gene TRBJ2-2; D gene ambiguous. This TCR came from a person aged 40 to 85 with oral cavity squamous cell carcinoma. The material sequenced was PBMCs, taken before nivolumab (anti-PD-1) treatment. The CDR3 protein is CASSLALGTGELFF. The CDR3 bases are TGTGCCAGCAGCTTAGCGCTTGGCACCGGGGAGCTGTTTTTT.